This is a list of T cell receptor beta chains from one sample in a study of T cell repertoires in cytomegalovirus infection. TCRdb passed the reads through MiXCR, listing each CDR3 protein once. Among approximately 910,000 distinct CDR3 sequences, around 32% were seen once, and the ten largest hold over 12%. For these TCRs, the target antigens are not known. Source: cultured CD8+ T cells from PBMCs, taken from culture after CMV antigen stimulation. The receptors stem from a human donor in good health (CMV status not recorded). Some clones in this sample may be carry-over from other donors' samples. Both conserved end residues are trimmed from each CDR3. Size is omitted from some rows. Given values are once, few, many or a class for expanded clones.

TRBJ1-2 . TRBV3-1 ASSPWAANYGYT
TRBJ2-1 . TRBV28 ASSKMGGSPYNEQF
TRBJ1-1 once TRBV5-6 ACSLEGQGDEAF
TRBJ2-2 few TRBV11-2 ASSLKRGTGELF
TRBJ2-3 . TRBV4-3 ASRQGTGNTDTQY
TRBJ2-1 . TRBV4-1 ASSPGQAADEQF
TRBJ1-1 . TRBV27 ASIGQGEQAF
TRBJ2-5 few TRBV5-6 ASSLPNIPETQY
TRBJ2-1 . TRBV7-9 ASSPDRDRYYNEQF
TRBJ2-1 . TRBV7-3 ASSWGSSSYNEQF
TRBJ2-6 few TRBV14 ASSQVQKWTGIIGSGANVLT